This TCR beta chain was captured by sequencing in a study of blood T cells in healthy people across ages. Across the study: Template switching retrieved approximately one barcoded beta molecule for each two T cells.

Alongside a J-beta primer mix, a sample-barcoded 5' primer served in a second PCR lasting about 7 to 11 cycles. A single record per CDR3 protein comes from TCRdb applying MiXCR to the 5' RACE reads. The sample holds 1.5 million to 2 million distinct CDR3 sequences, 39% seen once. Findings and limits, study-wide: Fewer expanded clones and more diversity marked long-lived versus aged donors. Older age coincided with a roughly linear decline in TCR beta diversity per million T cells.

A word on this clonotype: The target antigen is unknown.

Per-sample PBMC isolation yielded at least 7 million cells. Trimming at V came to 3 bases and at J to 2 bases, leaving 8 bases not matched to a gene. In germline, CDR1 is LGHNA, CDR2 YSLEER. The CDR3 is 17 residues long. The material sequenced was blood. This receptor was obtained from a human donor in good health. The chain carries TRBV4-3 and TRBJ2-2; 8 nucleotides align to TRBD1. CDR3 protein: CASSQSLQGVNTGELFF. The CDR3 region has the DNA TGCGCCAGCAGCCAGTCACTACAGGGGGTTAACACCGGGGAGCTGTTTTTT.